This entry describes one T cell receptor beta chain. This sample was included in a study of blood T cell repertoires in COVID-19. TCRdb keeps only in-frame clones here, not all; method: immunoSEQ multiplex PCR. Of 36,000 or so clones detected, about 90% appear once; the ten largest clones hold roughly 5%. This receptor was obtained from a woman between 70 and 85 years old with active COVID-19. The sequenced material came from peripheral blood.

For the CDR3, the DNA is TGTGCCAGCAGCTTACAAGCGGTTAGCACAGATACGCAGTATTTT. Protein sequence: CASSLQAVSTDTQYF. The rearrangement joins TRBV7-6 to TRBJ2-3, with D possibly TRBD2 on 5 matching bases. Trimming left V 2 bases short and J 0 bases short, with 9 bases between. Germline assignment: CDR1 SGHVS and CDR2 FNYEAQ. This CDR3 contains 15 residues.